Listed below are T cell receptor beta chains from one sample, sequenced in a study of T-cell memory formation after mild COVID-19. MiXCR, applied by TCRdb to the 5' RACE reads, yields one record per CDR3 protein. The table includes about 560,000 distinct CDR3 sequences, about 20% detected once. Source material: PBMCs or a T cell subset sorted from them (not recorded which). All receptors derive from an adult woman who had mild COVID-19 (a few samples of this study predate the infection). Cell type and time point are not known. The CDR3 runs from the conserved cysteine through the conserved F or W. A D gene is named only where the DNA matches it firmly. Only some rows state a clone size, as once, few, many or a class for expanded clones.

length	D	size	V	J	CDR3	DNA
17	TRBD2	-	TRBV7-8	TRBJ2-7	CASSLARGGPPSYEQYF	TGTGCCAGCAGCTTAGCGCGGGGGGGACCGCCTTCCTACGAGCAGTACTTC
13	-	few	TRBV30	TRBJ1-1	CAWSAGSNTEAFF	TGTGCCTGGAGTGCAGGATCGAACACTGAAGCTTTCTTT
14	-	-	TRBV18	TRBJ1-1	CASSSRALNTEAFF	TGTGCCAGCTCATCCAGGGCATTGAACACTGAAGCTTTCTTT
18	TRBD2	-	TRBV3-1	TRBJ2-4	CASSQVSLAGGLQNIQYF	TGTGCCAGCAGCCAAGTATCACTAGCGGGGGGGCTGCAAAACATTCAGTACTTC
16	-	-	TRBV5-1	TRBJ2-7	CASSLEAAVRYDEQYF	TGCGCCAGCAGCTTGGAGGCGGCCGTACGATATGACGAGCAGTACTTC
16	-	-	TRBV12-3/TRBV12-4	TRBJ1-1	CASSLASLKGNTEAFF	TGTGCCAGCAGTTTGGCCAGCCTAAAGGGGAACACTGAAGCTTTCTTT
18	TRBD2	-	TRBV3-1	TRBJ2-4	CASSQGSALAGYKNIQYF	TGTGCCAGCAGCCAAGGTTCGGCACTAGCGGGGTACAAAAACATTCAGTACTTC
13	-	-	TRBV3-1	TRBJ1-1	CASSQGFGAEAFF	TGTGCCAGCAGCCAAGGTTTCGGAGCCGAAGCTTTCTTT
13	-	-	TRBV3-1	TRBJ2-1	CASSPSIGGWQFF	TGTGCCAGCAGTCCAAGTATAGGGGGATGGCAGTTCTTC
16	-	-	TRBV24-1	TRBJ2-2	CATSDPGRPFGGELFF	TGTGCCACCAGTGACCCGGGACGGCCCTTCGGCGGGGAGCTGTTTTTT
17	TRBD2	-	TRBV6-2/TRBV6-3	TRBJ2-5	CASSPLKSSGVQETQYF	TGTGCCAGCAGTCCACTGAAATCGAGCGGGGTCCAAGAGACCCAGTACTTC
17	TRBD2	-	TRBV18	TRBJ2-7	CASSPTTSGSPSYEQYF	TGTGCCAGCTCACCAACAACTAGCGGATCTCCCTCCTACGAGCAGTACTTC
14	-	-	TRBV11-2	TRBJ1-2	CASSLSPANYGYTF	TGTGCCAGCAGCTTATCGCCGGCCAACTATGGCTACACCTTC
14	-	-	TRBV6-5	TRBJ2-7	CASRTIGLSYEQYF	TGTGCCAGCAGAACGATAGGGTTATCCTACGAGCAGTACTTC
13	-	many	TRBV7-9	TRBJ1-1	CASSLSVNTEAFF	TGTGCCAGCAGCTTAAGTGTTAACACTGAAGCTTTCTTT
16	TRBD1	-	TRBV7-2	TRBJ2-2	CASSLFRDSNTGELFF	TGTGCCAGCAGCTTATTCCGGGACAGTAACACCGGGGAGCTGTTTTTT
21	-	few	TRBV11-2	TRBJ2-1	CASSLVVRRPLADGSYNEQFF	TGTGCCAGCAGCTTAGTAGTTCGGCGGCCCCTGGCTGATGGCTCCTACAATGAGCAGTTCTTC
16	TRBD2	-	TRBV4-1	TRBJ2-2	CASRQFSGRAAGELFF	TGCGCCAGCAGACAATTTAGCGGGAGGGCCGCCGGGGAGCTGTTTTTT
16	TRBD1	many	TRBV7-6	TRBJ2-5	CASSLGLGQGQETQYF	TGTGCCAGCAGCTTAGGGCTGGGACAGGGTCAAGAGACCCAGTACTTC
14	-	-	TRBV2	TRBJ2-5	CASSETGPGVAQYF	TGTGCCAGCAGTGAAACGGGACCAGGCGTGGCCCAGTACTTC
13	TRBD2	-	TRBV5-1	TRBJ2-5	CASSFQREGTQYF	TGCGCCAGCAGCTTTCAGAGGGAGGGGACCCAGTACTTC
15	-	many	TRBV5-5	TRBJ2-1	CASSLTVTPYNEQFF	TGTGCCAGCAGCTTGACCGTGACACCCTACAATGAGCAGTTCTTC
16	TRBD1	-	TRBV29-1	TRBJ2-3	CSIGQGLGGNTDTQYF	TGCAGCATTGGACAGGGGCTCGGGGGGAACACAGATACGCAGTATTTT
14	-	few	TRBV20-1	TRBJ2-3	CSARGKRNTDTQYF	TGCAGTGCTAGAGGGAAGCGGAACACAGATACGCAGTATTTT
14	TRBD1	-	TRBV3-1	TRBJ1-2	CASSHDGTGGGYTF	TGTGCCAGCAGCCACGATGGGACAGGTGGAGGCTACACCTTC
14	TRBD2	-	TRBV6-5	TRBJ2-1	CASSPSGSFDEQFF	TGTGCCAGCAGTCCTAGCGGGAGTTTTGATGAGCAGTTCTTC
13	-	-	TRBV30	TRBJ1-6	CAWSVQTNSPLHF	TGTGCCTGGAGTGTTCAGACGAACTCACCCCTCCACTTT
15	-	-	TRBV18	TRBJ1-2	CASSPPPATNYGYTF	TGTGCCAGCTCTCCACCACCGGCCACTAACTATGGCTACACCTTC